A selection of T cell receptor beta chains follows, all from one sample in a study of blood T cell repertoires in COVID-19. Clones were sequenced by immunoSEQ multiplex PCR, and TCRdb holds only the in-frame ones, with some missing. The sample has 200,000 to 250,000 clones, approximately 80% seen once; the top ten hold nearly 9%. Sequencing was carried out using peripheral blood. Receptor source: a man older than 75 with acute or convalescent COVID-19. CDR3s include the opening cysteine and the closing phenylalanine or tryptophan. The D gene is left open where the match is weak. For some rows the clone size is stated as once, few or many, or as a class when expanded; others skip it.

V gene,J gene,CDR3 length,clone size,D gene,CDR3 protein,CDR3 DNA
TRBV5-4,TRBJ1-4,14,.,.,CASSLSRQNEKLFF,TGTGCCAGCAGCTTATCGAGGCAGAACGAAAAACTGTTTTTT
TRBV5-1,TRBJ2-1,16,.,TRBD2,CASGTSGSPAPNEQFF,TGCGCCAGCGGGACTAGCGGGAGCCCGGCCCCGAATGAGCAGTTCTTC
TRBV4-1,TRBJ2-3,13,.,.,CASSQDTTYTQYF,TGCGCCAGCAGCCAAGATACAACCTATACGCAGTATTTT
TRBV10-3,TRBJ2-7,12,.,.,CAISGGSYEQYF,TGTGCCATCAGTGGCGGTTCCTACGAGCAGTACTTC
TRBV5-1,TRBJ1-1,16,.,TRBD1,CASSLEGGLEYTEAFF,TGCGCCAGCAGCTTGGAAGGGGGCCTGGAATACACTGAAGCTTTCTTT
TRBV27,TRBJ2-2,11,.,.,CASSSVGELFF,TGTGCCAGCAGTTCCGTCGGGGAGCTGTTTTTT
TRBV10-2,TRBJ1-3,13,.,.,CASRDSLGNTIYF,TGCGCCAGCAGGGACAGTCTTGGAAACACCATATATTTT
TRBV11-3,TRBJ2-2,14,.,.,CASSLGVRAGELFF,TGTGCCAGCAGCTTAGGAGTCAGGGCCGGGGAGCTGTTTTTT
TRBV2,TRBJ2-7,15,.,.,CASSEDRTPTYEQYF,TGTGCCAGCAGTGAAGACAGGACACCGACCTACGAGCAGTACTTC
TRBV5-1,TRBJ2-1,16,.,TRBD1,CASSLARTGKNNEQFF,TGCGCCAGCAGCTTGGCCAGGACAGGGAAAAACAATGAGCAGTTCTTC
TRBV19,TRBJ2-3,17,.,TRBD2,CASSIWTSGGITDTQYF,TGTGCCAGTAGTATATGGACTAGCGGGGGGATCACAGATACGCAGTATTTT
TRBV28,TRBJ1-2,15,few,.,CASSLEPWGQGGGEF,TGTGCCAGCAGTTTAGAACCTTGGGGACAAGGAGGGGGGGAATTC
TRBV30,TRBJ2-1,14,.,TRBD2,CAWSPGLAYNEQFF,TGTGCCTGGAGTCCGGGACTAGCGTACAATGAGCAGTTCTTC
TRBV9,TRBJ2-3,13,.,TRBD1,CASSVTGSDTQYF,TGTGCCAGCAGCGTGACAGGGTCAGATACGCAGTATTTT
TRBV3-1/TRBV3-2,TRBJ2-3,14,few,TRBD1,CASSRGTGPREWYF,TGTGCCAGCAGCCGCGGGACAGGCCCCCGCGAATGGTATTTT